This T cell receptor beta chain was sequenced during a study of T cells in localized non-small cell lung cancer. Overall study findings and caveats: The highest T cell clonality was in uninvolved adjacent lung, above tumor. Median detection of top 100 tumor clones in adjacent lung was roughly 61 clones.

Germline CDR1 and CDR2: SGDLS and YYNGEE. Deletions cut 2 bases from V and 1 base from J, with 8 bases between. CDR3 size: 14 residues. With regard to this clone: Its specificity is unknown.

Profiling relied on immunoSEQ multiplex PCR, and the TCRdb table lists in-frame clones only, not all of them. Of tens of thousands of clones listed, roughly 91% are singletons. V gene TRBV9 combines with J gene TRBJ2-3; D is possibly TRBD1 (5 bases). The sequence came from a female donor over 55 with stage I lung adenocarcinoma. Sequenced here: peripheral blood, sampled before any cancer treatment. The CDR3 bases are TGTGCCAGCAGCGTCATAGGGGGCACAGATACGCAGTATTTT. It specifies CASSVIGGTDTQYF.